These 30 T cell receptor beta chains were all obtained from the same sample, sequenced in a study of T-cell reconstitution after alpha-beta-depleted transplantation in children. The TCRbeta library incorporated unique molecular identifiers. A single record per CDR3 protein comes from TCRdb applying MiXCR to the PCR reads. The sample yields 400,000 to 500,000 distinct CDR3 sequences, 11% seen once. Source: PBMCs from the stem cell graft donor, taken from the stem cell graft. The receptors were sampled from a human donor who donated a stem cell graft to a child with acute myeloid leukemia.

This clonotype was counted at least ten times. The V and J genes are TRBV5-1 and TRBJ2-5, with 8 bases fitting TRBD1. V trimming: 4 bases; J trimming: 5 bases; junction bases outside the gene matches: 13. The V gene's germline CDR1 is SGHRS and CDR2 YFSETQ. CDR3 length equals 16 residues. CDR3 amino acids: CASSTSGGSVRETQYF. DNA of the CDR3: TGCGCCAGCAGCACATCAGGGGGCTCTGTTAGGGAGACCCAGTACTTC.

This clonotype showed up just a few times. The chain couples TRBV29-1 to TRBJ2-7; 8 bases fit TRBD1. The junction had 6 bases not matched to a gene; V was cut back by 0 bases and J by 2 bases. The germline CDR1 and CDR2 sequences are SQVTM and ANQGSEA. The CDR3 covers 15 residues. The CDR3 DNA follows: TGCAGCGTTGAAGATAAACAGGGGGAAACCTACGAGCAGTACTTC. Protein: CSVEDKQGETYEQYF.

The table lists this clonotype with a few counts. J is TRBJ2-7 and V is TRBV5-6; 9 bases fit TRBD2. Germline CDR1 reads SGHDT; CDR2 reads YYEEEE. The trim removed 5 bases at V and 6 bases at J, leaving 6 bases unmatched. The CDR3 covers 13 residues. The CDR3 sequence is CASRASGTREQYV. The CDR3 DNA reads TGTGCCAGCAGAGCTAGCGGGACCCGCGAGCAGTACGTC.

The chain is built from TRBV12-3 or TRBV12-4 and TRBJ1-2; 9 nucleotides line up with TRBD1. The V gene end was trimmed by 6 bases and the J gene end by 8 bases; junction bases not matched to a gene: 7. The CDR3 consists of 13 residues. The CDR3 spells CASSRRTGVGYTF. Written as DNA, the CDR3 is TGTGCCAGCAGCCGTCGGACAGGGGTCGGCTACACCTTC.

This clonotype was seen repeatedly, ten times or more. The rearrangement joins TRBV21-1 to TRBJ2-1. TRBV21-1 is a pseudogene locus. The CDR3 is 19 amino acids. CDR3 DNA sequence: TGTGCCAGCAGCAAATTTTGTCGTTCACTACCCAGCTCCTACAATGAGCAGTTCTTC. Amino acids: CASSKFCRSLPSSYNEQFF.

The chain has TRBV5-1 and TRBJ2-5, with D possibly called TRBD1 or TRBD2 (5 bases each). The CDR3 extends over 16 amino acids. Trimming removed 0 bases from V and 2 bases from J, with 14 bases in between. Germline lookup yields CDR1 SGHRS and CDR2 YFSETQ. CDR3 sequence: CASSLVSGQMQETQYF. The CDR3 DNA reads as TGCGCCAGCAGCTTGGTTTCGGGGCAGATGCAAGAGACCCAGTACTTC.

This clonotype was seen only a few times. The rearrangement joins TRBV5-1 to TRBJ2-7, with TRBD1 matching over 10 bases. The CDR3 has 16 amino acids. From germline, CDR1 is SGHRS and CDR2 YFSETQ. V lost 4 bases to trimming and J lost 6 bases; unmatched junction nucleotides: 13. CDR3 nucleotides: TGCGCCAGCAGCGAAGGAACCGGGACAGGGGTTCGCGAGCAGTACTTC. Translating gives CASSEGTGTGVREQYF. Using reference TRBV5-1 and TRBJ2-7 for the parts outside the CDR3, the full variable domain is KAGVTQTPRYLIKTRGQQVTLSCSPISGHRSVSWYQQTPGQGLQFLFEYFSETQRNKGNFPGRFSGRQFSNSRSEMNVSTLELGDSALYLCASSEGTGTGVREQYFGPGTRLTVT.

A single count supports this clonotype. This rearrangement joins TRBV20-1 to TRBJ2-2; perhaps TRBD2 as D (5 bases). There are 13 residues in the CDR3. Trimming removed 7 bases at V and 6 bases at J, with 15 bases between. Germline values: CDR1 DFQATT, CDR2 SNEGSKA (reference sequence). Written as DNA, the CDR3 is TGCAGTGGTAGCTACGGGGTGGCCGGGGAGCTGTTTTTT. This sequence encodes CSGSYGVAGELFF.

Worth noting for this clonotype: Germline is not matched at one junction end, which may reflect a read error. The chain uses TRBV20-1 and TRBJ1-5; 11 bases line up with TRBD1. The CDR3 covers 16 residues. In germline, CDR1 is DFQATT, CDR2 SNEGSKA (reference sequence). DNA of the CDR3: TGCATTGCTAGTAGTGGGACAGGGGGAGGCAATCAGCCCCAGCATTTT. Translation gives CIASSGTGGGNQPQHF.

This clonotype was picked up many times. V gene TRBV5-4 combines with J gene TRBJ1-2, with a weak D call TRBD1 (6 bases). CDR1 is SGHNT, CDR2 YYREEE, per germline (reference sequence). The CDR3 sequence is 15 residues long. V lost 0 bases to trimming and J lost 5 bases, with 14 bases between them. The CDR3 sequence is CASSLAQGPMYGYTF. The CDR3, as DNA: TGTGCCAGCAGCTTGGCCCAGGGGCCGATGTATGGCTACACCTTC.

This clonotype was detected a few times. The rearrangement uses TRBV7-2 and TRBJ2-3, with TRBD2 matching 12 bases. CDR1 and CDR2 from the germline V gene are SGHTA and FQGNSA. The length of the CDR3 is 17 residues. After removal of 6 bases from V and 2 bases from J, the junction contained 9 bases not matched to a gene. The CDR3 sequence is CASSNLGLAGITDTQYF. The CDR3 DNA is TGTGCCAGCAGTAACCTGGGACTAGCGGGTATCACAGATACGCAGTATTTT.

This clonotype was counted many times. The chain employs TRBV5-1 and TRBJ2-7; D is undetermined. The CDR3 covers 13 residues. Trimming pared 0 bases from V and 2 bases from J, leaving 6 bases between. CDR1 is SGHRS, CDR2 YFSETQ, per germline. CDR3 in amino acids: CASSLGDTYEQYF. The CDR3 DNA reads TGCGCCAGCAGCTTGGGCGACACCTACGAGCAGTACTTC.

This clonotype was detected only a few times. The chain is built from TRBV20-1 and TRBJ2-5, with 11 positions matching TRBD2. CDR3 length: 16 amino acids. After removal of 2 bases from V and 4 bases from J, the junction contained 9 bases not matched to a gene. Per germline, CDR1 DFQATT and CDR2 SNEGSKA (reference sequence). The CDR3 DNA is TGCAGTGCTAGACTAGCGGGGGGCCGAGGGAGAGAGACCCAGTACTTC. Its protein product is CSARLAGGRGRETQYF.

Note on this clonotype: At one boundary the junction diverges from the germline segment, which might be a read error. This chain connects TRBV2 to TRBJ2-1; D may be TRBD2 (6 bases). CDR3 length equals 11 residues. Germline-derived CDR1 and CDR2 are SNHLY and FYNNEI. Written as DNA, the CDR3 is TGTGCCAGCAGTCCCCGGGACCGGGGGATCTTC. Amino acid sequence: CASSPRDRGIF. Full variable domain (rest looked up from reference TRBV2 and TRBJ2-1): EPEVTQTPSHQVTQMGQEVILRCVPISNHLYFYWYRQILGQKVEFLVSFYNNEISEKSEIFDDQFSVERPDGSNFTLKIRSTKLEDSAMYFCASSPRDRGIFGPGTRLTVL.

This clonotype came up many times. The V gene is TRBV19, the J gene TRBJ2-7; D is ambiguous. Germline CDR1 reads LNHDA; CDR2 reads SQIVND (reference sequence). The germline V and J ends were trimmed by 4 bases and 0 bases, with 7 bases remaining between them. This CDR3 region has 13 residues. The CDR3 DNA sequence: TGTGCCAGTAGTACAGTTCCCTCCTACGAGCAGTACTTC. This translates into CASSTVPSYEQYF.

This clonotype has more than one count but fewer than ten. V gene TRBV11-1 combines with J gene TRBJ2-1; TRBD1 aligns across 7 bases. The CDR3 length is 15 residues. V lost 5 bases, J lost 6 bases, and 10 bases stayed unmatched. The germline V gene encodes CDR1 SGHAT and CDR2 FQDESV (reference sequence). CDR3 residues: CASSRGTAGRNEQFF. The DNA for the CDR3 is TGTGCCAGCAGCCGTGGGACAGCCGGCCGCAATGAGCAGTTCTTC.

The CDR3 protein is CAWSVKGSYEQYV. The CDR3 DNA sequence: TGTGCCTGGAGTGTAAAAGGCTCCTACGAGCAGTACGTC. The J gene is TRBJ2-7, the V gene TRBV30; no definite D call. Germline V gives CDR1 GTSNPN, CDR2 SVGIG (reference sequence). Trimming removed 0 bases from V and 0 bases from J, with 6 bases in between. There are 13 residues in the CDR3.

This clonotype was seen only a few times. This chain links TRBV6-2 or TRBV6-3 with TRBJ2-1; 8 positions match TRBD2. Germline V gene data show CDR1 as MNHEY and CDR2 as SVGEGT. V was pared by 2 bases and J by 8 bases, with 11 bases of the junction left unmatched. There are 16 residues in the CDR3. CDR3 DNA sequence: TGTGCCAGCAGTTACGATGGGGAGCGGGAGAGGTATGAGCAGTTCTTC. This translates into CASSYDGERERYEQFF.

This clonotype was detected a few times. This chain connects TRBV29-1 to TRBJ2-5, with 7 bases identical to TRBD1. Germline CDR1 and CDR2: SQVTM and ANQGSEA. Trimming at V came to 6 bases and at J to 5 bases, leaving 3 bases not matched to a gene. The length of the CDR3 is 11 residues. CDR3 residues: CSVQGVETQYF. CDR3 DNA: TGCAGCGTCCAGGGGGTTGAGACCCAGTACTTC.

This chain connects TRBV11-2 to TRBJ1-2, with 12 bases fitting TRBD1. Germline CDR1 and CDR2: SGHAT and FQNNGV. The CDR3 spans 16 residues. The V gene end was trimmed by 5 bases and the J gene end by 4 bases; junction bases not matched to a gene: 8. The DNA of the CDR3 is TGTGCCAGCAGCACGGGACAGGGGGCTGACATCTATGGCTACACCTTC. Translating gives CASSTGQGADIYGYTF. Full variable domain (rest looked up from reference TRBV11-2 and TRBJ1-2): EAGVAQSPRYKIIEKRQSVAFWCNPISGHATLYWYQQILGQGPKLLIQFQNNGVVDDSQLPKDRFSAERLKGVDSTLKIQPAKLEDSAVYLCASSTGQGADIYGYTFGSGTRLTVV.

This clonotype was counted at least ten times. The chain links TRBV18 to TRBJ2-3; the match to TRBD2 covers 12 bases. In germline, CDR1 is KGHSH, CDR2 LQKENI. The CDR3 runs to 13 residues. The trim removed 5 bases at V and 6 bases at J, leaving 0 bases unmatched. CDR3 in amino acids: CASSGTSGDTQYF. The CDR3 DNA is TGTGCCAGCTCAGGGACTAGCGGGGATACGCAGTATTTT.

The chain carries TRBV25-1 and TRBJ2-3; D gene unclear. Germline lookup yields CDR1 MGHDK and CDR2 SYGVNS. The CDR3 contains 12 residues. The V gene lost 1 base and the J gene lost 5 bases, with 4 bases spanning the gap. The CDR3 loop is CASSEFKDTQYF. The CDR3 DNA reads as TGTGCCAGCAGTGAATTCAAAGATACGCAGTATTTT.

V and J are TRBV15 and TRBJ1-4; D not certain. V was cut by 4 bases and J by 5 bases, with 8 bases left in between. The germline V gene has CDR1 LNHNV and CDR2 YYDKDF (reference sequence). The CDR3 totals 13 residues. DNA of the CDR3: TGTGCCACCAGCACCAGTGCAAATGAAAAACTGTTTTTT. This sequence encodes CATSTSANEKLFF.

This clonotype has just a few counts. V and J are TRBV20-1 and TRBJ1-5, with no clear D. Trimming stripped 0 bases from V and 2 bases from J, with 8 bases between. The CDR3 loop spans 14 amino acids. Germline V gene data show CDR1 as DFQATT and CDR2 as SNEGSKA (reference sequence). The CDR3 region has the DNA TGCAGTGCTAGAGATCTCCACGGCAATCAGCCCCAGCATTTT. Translating it yields CSARDLHGNQPQHF.

This clonotype appeared a few times. The chain carries TRBV5-1 and TRBJ2-5; no reliable D call. Germline lookup yields CDR1 SGHRS and CDR2 YFSETQ. Trimming took 0 bases from V and 4 from J, leaving 16 bases between them. The CDR3 has 16 amino acids. In DNA, the CDR3 is TGCGCCAGCAGCTTGGCACGGTCGAGAGAAAGAGAGACCCAGTACTTC. Its protein product is CASSLARSRERETQYF.

The J gene is TRBJ1-2, the V gene TRBV20-1, with TRBD1 identical over 7 bases. The CDR3 contains 16 residues. Per germline, CDR1 DFQATT and CDR2 SNEGSKA (reference sequence). The trim removed 3 bases at V and 6 bases at J, leaving 16 bases unmatched. The CDR3 protein is CSASRRRGGYSDGYTF. CDR3 coding DNA: TGCAGTGCTAGCCGTCGCAGAGGGGGCTATTCCGATGGCTACACCTTC.

The chain joins TRBV7-8 to TRBJ1-5, with TRBD1 as a possible D gene (5 bases). Trimming stripped 4 bases from V and 9 bases from J, with 19 bases between. The CDR3 extends over 15 amino acids. The germline V gene encodes CDR1 SGHVS and CDR2 FQNEAQ. The CDR3 spells CASSSLNGDRGPQHF. The CDR3 bases are TGTGCCAGCAGCTCCCTGAATGGGGACCGGGGGCCCCAGCATTTT.

This clonotype showed up many times. This chain uses TRBV5-1 with TRBJ2-1; D may be TRBD2 (6 bases). Germline loops: CDR1 SGHRS, CDR2 YFSETQ. The CDR3 extends over 15 amino acids. Trimming pared 0 bases from V and 3 bases from J, leaving 10 bases between. CDR3 sequence: CASSLAGGDYNEQFF. CDR3 bases: TGCGCCAGCAGCTTGGCCGGGGGTGACTACAATGAGCAGTTCTTC.

This clonotype was observed a few times. The chain is built from TRBV9 and TRBJ2-3; TRBD2 matches 11 bases. Germline values: CDR1 SGDLS, CDR2 YYNGEE. With V trimmed by 2 bases and J by 14 bases, 13 bases remained unmatched. The CDR3 is made up of 15 amino acids. CDR3 bases: TGTGCCAGCAGCGTCTCAGACCATAGCGGGGGGGATCCGTATTTT. It translates to CASSVSDHSGGDPYF.

V is TRBV12-3 or TRBV12-4 and J is TRBJ1-1, with D unresolved. V gave up 0 bases and J gave up 9 bases, with 8 bases separating them. The CDR3 totals 12 residues. CDR3: CASSLAPGKAFF. Here the CDR3 DNA reads TGTGCCAGCAGTTTAGCGCCGGGAAAAGCTTTCTTT.